What follows describes a single TCR beta chain. Antigen: not known. The PCR was carried out with 60 Vbeta primers and 13 Jbeta primers. Clones were sequenced by immunoSEQ multiplex PCR, and TCRdb holds only the in-frame ones, with some missing. This sample has roughly 120,000 clones, with over 65% found just once. This record comes from a study of cytomegalovirus exposure and HLA in healthy donors. The study, taken as a whole, reports: V- and J-gene trimming in TCR beta was tied to a missense DCLRE1C variant by an analysis performed later. Association with HLA alleles at 0.05 false discovery rate was found for 15,000 or so TCR beta sequences in a later analysis. Altogether, 150 to 200 TCR beta chains were recorded as cytomegalovirus-associated.

After removal of 6 bases from V and 3 bases from J, the junction contained 12 bases not matched to a gene. Per the germline V gene, CDR1 is MNHEY and CDR2 is SMNVEV (reference sequence). The CDR3 contains 17 residues. Input material: PBMCs. The V gene is TRBV27, the J gene TRBJ1-5; 9 bases are shared with TRBD1. This receptor was obtained from a man between 25 and 39 years old in good health and CMV-seropositive. CDR3 region: CASSPGTGRGNNQPQHF. The CDR3 DNA sequence: TGTGCCAGCAGCCCCGGGACAGGGAGGGGTAACAATCAGCCCCAGCATTTT.